What follows are 9 T cell receptor beta chains derived from one specimen sequenced in a study of CD8 T cells in Susac syndrome. A quantity of 0.5 to 1 ug RNA underwent reverse transcription using random hexamers. From the immunoSEQ multiplex PCR reads, TCRdb called clonotypes with MiXCR, one entry per CDR3 protein. The data contain about 85,000 distinct CDR3 sequences, around 95% of them singletons. Sequenced material: CD8+ T cells from PBMCs. Receptors were obtained from a human donor with Susac syndrome.

Only one count was recorded for this clonotype. This chain uses TRBV20-1 with TRBJ1-2; D possibly corresponds to TRBD1 (5 bases). The CDR3 consists of 13 residues. Germline-derived CDR1 and CDR2 are DFQATT and SNEGSKA (reference sequence). In DNA, the CDR3 is TGCAGCGAATTGAGGGTTTTAGGGGATGGCTACACCTTC. Its translation is CSELRVLGDGYTF.

This chain connects TRBV6-6 to TRBJ2-7; 9 bases agree with TRBD2. The germline CDR1 and CDR2 sequences are MNHNY and SVGAGI (reference sequence). V lost 0 bases and J lost 7; bases outside the gene matches: 7. This CDR3 has 15 residues. The CDR3 spells CASSYSSGGNGEQYF. The CDR3 DNA sequence: TGTGCCAGCAGTTACTCTAGCGGGGGAAATGGTGAGCAGTACTTC.

The genes are TRBV20-1 and TRBJ1-5, with 8 bases fitting TRBD1. The CDR3 covers 14 residues. V lost 4 bases and J lost 2; bases outside the gene matches: 4. Germline V gene lookup returns CDR1 DFQATT and CDR2 SNEGSKA (reference sequence). CDR3 sequence reads: CSATGGGGNQPQHF. CDR3 sequence (DNA): TGCAGTGCTACAGGGGGCGGCGGCAATCAGCCCCAGCATTTT.

J is TRBJ2-1 and V is TRBV5-1; D may be TRBD1 (6 bases). V lost 3 bases to trimming and J lost 5 bases, with 9 bases between them. This CDR3 spans 13 amino acids. Germline V gene sequence: CDR1 SGHRS, CDR2 YFSETQ. The CDR3: CASSSTGNNEQFF. The CDR3 nucleotides read TGCGCCAGCAGCTCGACAGGCAACAATGAGCAGTTCTTC.

The chain is built from TRBV20-1 and TRBJ2-7; 11 bases line up with TRBD2. The germline V gene encodes CDR1 DFQATT and CDR2 SNEGSKA (reference sequence). CDR3 length: 15 amino acids. Trimming cost V 0 bases and J 1 base; bases outside gene matches: 2. CDR3 coding DNA: TGCAGTGCTAGAGATCTAGCGGGGGGATCCTACGAGCAGTACTTC. It is translated as CSARDLAGGSYEQYF.

This sequence joins TRBV20-1 and TRBJ2-1, with D unresolved. The CDR3 covers 13 residues. V shed 2 bases and J shed 2 bases, with 7 bases lying between them. Per germline, CDR1 DFQATT and CDR2 SNEGSKA (reference sequence). The CDR3 region has the DNA TGCAGTGCTAGACCGGCGGCCTACAATGAGCAGTTCTTC. Amino acids: CSARPAAYNEQFF.

V and J are TRBV15 and TRBJ1-2, with a weak D call TRBD1 (6 bases). The V gene lost 0 bases and the J gene lost 7 bases, with 15 bases spanning the gap. The CDR3 contains 15 residues. CDR1 is LNHNV and CDR2 is YYDKDF in the germline V gene (reference sequence). The CDR3 DNA follows: TGTGCCACCAGCAGAGATGAATGGGGGCTGGGTGGCTACACCTTC. This sequence encodes CATSRDEWGLGGYTF.

This rearrangement joins TRBV5-1 to TRBJ2-7; perhaps D is TRBD1 or TRBD2 (5 bases each). V lost 3 bases and J 2 bases, leaving 15 bases between the germline ends. This CDR3 spans 15 amino acids. Germline V gene lookup returns CDR1 SGHRS and CDR2 YFSETQ. As DNA, the CDR3 is TGCGCCAGCAGCTGGGACGGGTCACATGCCTACGAGCAGTACTTC. The encoded protein is CASSWDGSHAYEQYF.

This clonotype was seen once. The genes are TRBV30 and TRBJ2-7; D is unresolved. Per germline, CDR1 GTSNPN and CDR2 SVGIG (reference sequence). The ends were cut back, 5 bases at V and 2 bases at J, with 19 bases in the middle. The length of the CDR3 is 15 residues. CDR3 region: CAWDSISGSTYEQYF. The CDR3 DNA reads TGTGCCTGGGACTCTATCTCGGGTTCCACCTACGAGCAGTACTTC.